These 5 T cell receptor beta chains originate from one sample sequenced in a study of low-dose radiotherapy and immunotherapy resistance in tumors. Documented time point: after trial treatment. Sample treatment: LDRT plus nivolumab, ipilimumab, low-dose cyclophosphamide and aspirin (RACIN trial). TRAV- and TRBV-specific primers, spanning alpha and beta chains, primed first-strand cDNA. TCR amplification used 15 to 20 PCR cycles, a constant-region primer and a V-primer adapter. Each CDR3 protein is one row after TCRdb ran MiXCR on the reads. The sample records 100,000 or so distinct CDR3 sequences, more than 20% being singletons. The sequencing here drew on PBMCs, taken after low-dose radiotherapy plus immunotherapy. These receptors were taken from a male donor with prostate cancer.

For this clonotype: This likely reflects a read error, since a far larger clone is one base away. The rearrangement uses TRBV6-1 and TRBJ2-1; 14 nucleotides match TRBD2. CDR3 size: 16 residues. After removal of 1 base from V and 10 bases from J, the junction contained 6 bases not matched to a gene. The germline V gene encodes CDR1 MNHNS and CDR2 SASEGT. CDR3 sequence reads: CASSEGTSGGTYEQFF. Here the CDR3 DNA reads TGTGCCAGCAGTGAAGGGACTAGCGGGGGGACCTACGAGCAGTTCTTC.

The chain employs TRBV7-9 and TRBJ2-1; 11 bases agree with TRBD2. The germline gives CDR1 SEHNR, CDR2 FQNEAQ (reference sequence). The J segment lost 4 bases and the V segment lost 4 bases, leaving 6 bases of the junction unmatched. This CDR3 region has 16 residues. The CDR3 DNA follows: TGTGCCAGCAGCTCAAGACTAGCGGGGAATTACAATGAGCAGTTCTTC. This translates into CASSSRLAGNYNEQFF.

Comments on this clonotype: This likely stems from a read error, as it lies one base from a far larger clone. The rearrangement links TRBV6-5 to TRBJ2-4; D possibly uses TRBD1 or TRBD2 (5 bases each). The CDR3 consists of 17 residues. Germline lookup yields CDR1 MNHEY and CDR2 SVGAGI. CDR3 DNA sequence: TGTTCCAGCTTCAGGGTGGAAGACCCGGGGGCCAAAAACATTCAGTACTTC. This translates into CSSFRVEDPGAKNIQYF.

This clonotype was seen at least ten times. As DNA, the CDR3 is TGCAGTGCTAGAGGCGGCGACGATGGGGCCAACGTCCTGACTTTC. Encoded protein: CSARGGDDGANVLTF. The chain carries TRBV20-1 and TRBJ2-6; no clear D gene. In germline, CDR1 is DFQATT, CDR2 SNEGSKA (reference sequence). Trimming stripped 1 base from V and 3 bases from J, with 10 bases between. This CDR3 spans 15 amino acids.

Ten or more counts support this clonotype. The rearrangement uses TRBV4-1 and TRBJ2-1, with a possible D match to TRBD2 (6 bases). In germline, CDR1 is MGHRA, CDR2 YSYEKL. The CDR3 covers 16 residues. Trimming removed 6 bases from V and 5 bases from J, with 20 bases in between. The CDR3 DNA follows: TGCGCCAGCAGGCCGATCCTTCGGCTAGCGCACAATGAGCAGTTCTTC. Translation gives CASRPILRLAHNEQFF.